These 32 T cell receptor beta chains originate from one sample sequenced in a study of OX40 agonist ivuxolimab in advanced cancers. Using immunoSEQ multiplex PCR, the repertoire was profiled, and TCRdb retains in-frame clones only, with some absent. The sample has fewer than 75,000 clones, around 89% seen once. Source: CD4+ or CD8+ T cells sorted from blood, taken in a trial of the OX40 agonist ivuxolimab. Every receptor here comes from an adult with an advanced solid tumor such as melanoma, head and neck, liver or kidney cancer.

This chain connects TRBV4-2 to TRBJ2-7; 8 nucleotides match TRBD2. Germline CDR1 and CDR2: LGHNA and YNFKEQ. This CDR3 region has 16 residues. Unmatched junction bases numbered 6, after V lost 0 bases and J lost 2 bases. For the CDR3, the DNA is TGTGCCAGCAGCCAAGATACGGGAGGGACGACCTACGAGCAGTACTTC. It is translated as CASSQDTGGTTYEQYF.

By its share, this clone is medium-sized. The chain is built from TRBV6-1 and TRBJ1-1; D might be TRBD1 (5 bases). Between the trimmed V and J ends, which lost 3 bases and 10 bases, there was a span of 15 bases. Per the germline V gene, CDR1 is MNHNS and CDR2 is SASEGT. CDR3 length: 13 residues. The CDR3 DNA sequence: TGTGCCAGCAGTGATGCGAGGACATCATCAGCTTTCTTT. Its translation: CASSDARTSSAFF.

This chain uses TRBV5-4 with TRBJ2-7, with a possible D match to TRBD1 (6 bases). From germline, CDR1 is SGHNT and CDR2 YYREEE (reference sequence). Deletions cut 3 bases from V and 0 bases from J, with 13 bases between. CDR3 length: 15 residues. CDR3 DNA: TGTGCCAGCAGCTCGACGACAGGTCTCTCCTACGAGCAGTACTTC. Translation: CASSSTTGLSYEQYF.

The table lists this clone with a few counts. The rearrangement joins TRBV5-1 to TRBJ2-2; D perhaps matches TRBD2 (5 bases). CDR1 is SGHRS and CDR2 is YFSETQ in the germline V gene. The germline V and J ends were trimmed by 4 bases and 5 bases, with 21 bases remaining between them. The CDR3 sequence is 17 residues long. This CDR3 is CASSAPGVRAVTGELFF. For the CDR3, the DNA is TGCGCCAGCAGCGCCCCTGGGGTGAGGGCCGTGACCGGGGAGCTGTTTTTT.

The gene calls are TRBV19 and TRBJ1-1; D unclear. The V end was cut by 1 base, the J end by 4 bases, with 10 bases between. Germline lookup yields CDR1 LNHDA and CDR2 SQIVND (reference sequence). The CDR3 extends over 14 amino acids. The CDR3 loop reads CASSIAGHSTEAFF. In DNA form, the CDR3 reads TGTGCCAGTAGTATAGCTGGTCATAGCACTGAAGCTTTCTTT.

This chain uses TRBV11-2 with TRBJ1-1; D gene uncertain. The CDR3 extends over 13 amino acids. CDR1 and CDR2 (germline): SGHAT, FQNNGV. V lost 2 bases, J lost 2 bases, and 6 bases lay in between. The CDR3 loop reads CASSLNPNTEAFF. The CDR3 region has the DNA TGTGCCAGCAGCTTAAACCCCAACACTGAAGCTTTCTTT.

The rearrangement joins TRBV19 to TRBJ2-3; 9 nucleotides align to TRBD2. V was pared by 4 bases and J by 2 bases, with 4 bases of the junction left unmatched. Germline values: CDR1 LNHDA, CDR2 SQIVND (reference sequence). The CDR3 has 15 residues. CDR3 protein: CASSTLAGLTDTQYF. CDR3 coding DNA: TGTGCCAGTAGTACCCTAGCGGGACTCACAGATACGCAGTATTTT.

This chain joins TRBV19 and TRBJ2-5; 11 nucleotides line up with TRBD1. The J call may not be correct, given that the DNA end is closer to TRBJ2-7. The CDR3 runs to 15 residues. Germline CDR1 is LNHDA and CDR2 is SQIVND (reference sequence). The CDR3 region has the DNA TGTGCCAGTAGTATGGGGGACAGGGGGATCTACGAGCAGTACTTC. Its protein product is CASSMGDRGIYEQYF.

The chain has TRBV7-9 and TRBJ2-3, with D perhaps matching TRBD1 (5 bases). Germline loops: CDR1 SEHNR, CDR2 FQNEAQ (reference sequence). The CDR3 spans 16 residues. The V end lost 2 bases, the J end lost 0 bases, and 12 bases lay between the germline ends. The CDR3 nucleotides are TGTGCCAGCAGCTTATCCAGGGCCGTAAGCACAGATACGCAGTATTTT. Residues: CASSLSRAVSTDTQYF.

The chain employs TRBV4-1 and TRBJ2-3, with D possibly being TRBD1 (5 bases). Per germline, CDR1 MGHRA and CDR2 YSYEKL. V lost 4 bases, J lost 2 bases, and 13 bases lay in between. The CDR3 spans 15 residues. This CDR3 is CASSPVGRNTDTQYF. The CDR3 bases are TGCGCCAGCAGCCCAGTGGGGCGGAACACAGATACGCAGTATTTT.

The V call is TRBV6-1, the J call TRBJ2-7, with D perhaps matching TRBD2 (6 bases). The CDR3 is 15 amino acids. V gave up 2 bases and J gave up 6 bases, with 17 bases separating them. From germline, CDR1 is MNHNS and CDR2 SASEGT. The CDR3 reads CASSELPGVPGEQYF. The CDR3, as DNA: TGTGCCAGCAGTGAATTACCGGGAGTCCCGGGCGAGCAGTACTTC.

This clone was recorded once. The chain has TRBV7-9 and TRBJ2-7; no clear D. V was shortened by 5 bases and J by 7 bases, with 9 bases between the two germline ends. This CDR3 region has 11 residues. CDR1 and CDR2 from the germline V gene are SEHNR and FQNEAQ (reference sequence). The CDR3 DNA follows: TGTGCCAGCAGCAAGAGTTTTGAGCAGTACTTC. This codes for CASSKSFEQYF.

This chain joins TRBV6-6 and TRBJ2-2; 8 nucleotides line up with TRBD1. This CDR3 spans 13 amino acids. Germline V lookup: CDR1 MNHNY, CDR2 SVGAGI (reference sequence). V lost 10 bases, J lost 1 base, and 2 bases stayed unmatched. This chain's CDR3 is CATGTGNTGELFF. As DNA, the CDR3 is TGTGCCACCGGGACAGGGAACACCGGGGAGCTGTTTTTT.

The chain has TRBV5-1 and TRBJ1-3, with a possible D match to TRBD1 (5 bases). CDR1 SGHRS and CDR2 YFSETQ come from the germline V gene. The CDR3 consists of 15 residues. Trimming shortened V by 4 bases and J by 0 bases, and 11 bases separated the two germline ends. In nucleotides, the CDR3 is TGCGCCAGCAGCCTCGGGACGGTCTCTGGAAACACCATATATTTT. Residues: CASSLGTVSGNTIYF.

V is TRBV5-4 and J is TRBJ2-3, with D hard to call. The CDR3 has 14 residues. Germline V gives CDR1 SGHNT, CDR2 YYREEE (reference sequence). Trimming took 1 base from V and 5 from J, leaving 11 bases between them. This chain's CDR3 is CASSLRVEGDTQYF. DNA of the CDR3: TGTGCCAGCAGCTTGAGAGTGGAAGGAGATACGCAGTATTTT.

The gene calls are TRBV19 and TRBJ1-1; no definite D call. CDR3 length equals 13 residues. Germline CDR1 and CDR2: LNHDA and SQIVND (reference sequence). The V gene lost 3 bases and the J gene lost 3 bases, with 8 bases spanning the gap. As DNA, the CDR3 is TGTGCCAGTAGTATTGAGGGTCACACTGAAGCTTTCTTT. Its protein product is CASSIEGHTEAFF.

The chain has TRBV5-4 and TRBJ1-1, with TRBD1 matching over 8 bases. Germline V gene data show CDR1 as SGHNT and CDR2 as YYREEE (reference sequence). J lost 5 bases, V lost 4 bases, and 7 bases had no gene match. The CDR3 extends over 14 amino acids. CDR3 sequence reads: CASSTDRGWTEAFF. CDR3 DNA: TGTGCCAGCAGCACCGACAGGGGTTGGACTGAAGCTTTCTTT.

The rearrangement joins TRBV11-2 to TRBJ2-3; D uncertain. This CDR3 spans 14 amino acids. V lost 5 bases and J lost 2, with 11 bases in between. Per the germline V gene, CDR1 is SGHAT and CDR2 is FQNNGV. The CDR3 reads CASSLTRATDTQYF. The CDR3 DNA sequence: TGTGCCAGCAGCCTCACTCGGGCCACAGATACGCAGTATTTT.

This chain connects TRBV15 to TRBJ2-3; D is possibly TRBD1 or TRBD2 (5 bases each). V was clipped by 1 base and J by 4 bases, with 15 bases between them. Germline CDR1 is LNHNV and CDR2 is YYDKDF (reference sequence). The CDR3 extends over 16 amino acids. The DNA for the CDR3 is TGTGCCACCAGCAGAGGGGGGAAGCTGGGATCAGATACGCAGTATTTT. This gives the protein CATSRGGKLGSDTQYF.

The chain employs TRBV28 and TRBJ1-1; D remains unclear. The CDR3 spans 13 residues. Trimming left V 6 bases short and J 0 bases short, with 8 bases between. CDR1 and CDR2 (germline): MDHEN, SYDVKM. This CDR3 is CASRWAMNTEAFF. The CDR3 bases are TGTGCCAGCAGGTGGGCGATGAACACTGAAGCTTTCTTT.

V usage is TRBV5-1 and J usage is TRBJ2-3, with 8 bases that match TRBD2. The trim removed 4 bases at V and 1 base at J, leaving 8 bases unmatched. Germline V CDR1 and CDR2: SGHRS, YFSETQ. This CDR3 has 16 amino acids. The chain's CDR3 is CASSLEPTSGTDTQYF. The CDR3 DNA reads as TGCGCCAGCAGCCTCGAGCCGACTAGCGGCACAGATACGCAGTATTTT.

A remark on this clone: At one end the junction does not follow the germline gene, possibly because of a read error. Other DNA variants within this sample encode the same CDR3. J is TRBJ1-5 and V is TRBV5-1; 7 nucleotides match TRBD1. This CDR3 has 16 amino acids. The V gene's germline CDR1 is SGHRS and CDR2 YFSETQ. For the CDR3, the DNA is TGCGCCAGCAGTTTGGGGGCGACAGGGCATAATCAGCCCCAGCATTTT. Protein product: CASSLGATGHNQPQHF. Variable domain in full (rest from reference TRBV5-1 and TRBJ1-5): KAGVTQTPRYLIKTRGQQVTLSCSPISGHRSVSWYQQTPGQGLQFLFEYFSETQRNKGNFPGRFSGRQFSNSRSEMNVSTLELGDSALYLCASSLGATGHNQPQHFGDGTRLSIL.

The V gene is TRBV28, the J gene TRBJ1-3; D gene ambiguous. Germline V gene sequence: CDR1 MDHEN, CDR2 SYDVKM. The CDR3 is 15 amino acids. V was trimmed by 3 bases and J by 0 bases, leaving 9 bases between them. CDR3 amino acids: CASSFEGLSGNTIYF. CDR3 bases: TGTGCCAGCAGTTTCGAGGGCCTCTCTGGAAACACCATATATTTT. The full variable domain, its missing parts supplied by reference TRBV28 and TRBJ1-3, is DVKVTQSSRYLVKRTGEKVFLECVQDMDHENMFWYRQDPGLGLRLIYFSYDVKMKEKGDIPEGYSVSREKKERFSLILESASTNQTSMYLCASSFEGLSGNTIYFGEGSWLTVV.

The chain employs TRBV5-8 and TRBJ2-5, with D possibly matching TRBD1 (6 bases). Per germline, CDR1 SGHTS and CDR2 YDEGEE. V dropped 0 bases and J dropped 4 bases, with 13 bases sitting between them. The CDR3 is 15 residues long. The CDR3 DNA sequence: TGTGCCAGCAGCTTGGGGGACACCAAGTTAGAGACCCAGTACTTC. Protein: CASSLGDTKLETQYF.

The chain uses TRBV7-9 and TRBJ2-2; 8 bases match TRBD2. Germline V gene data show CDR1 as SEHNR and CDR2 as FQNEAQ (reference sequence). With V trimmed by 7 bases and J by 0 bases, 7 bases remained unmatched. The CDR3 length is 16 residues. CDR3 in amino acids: CASKSRGGTNTGELFF. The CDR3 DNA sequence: TGTGCCAGCAAATCCCGGGGGGGGACGAACACCGGGGAGCTGTTTTTT.

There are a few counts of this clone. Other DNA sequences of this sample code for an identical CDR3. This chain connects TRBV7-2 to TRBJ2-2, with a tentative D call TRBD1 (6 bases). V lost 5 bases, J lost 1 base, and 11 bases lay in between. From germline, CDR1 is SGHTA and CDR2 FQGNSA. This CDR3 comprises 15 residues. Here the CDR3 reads CASSLQGLNTGELFF. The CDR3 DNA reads TGTGCCAGCAGCCTCCAGGGGCTGAACACCGGGGAGCTGTTTTTT.

The CDR3 loop is CASTSRSPYSSGDTGELFF. In nucleotides, the CDR3 is TGTGCCAGTACCTCTCGGTCCCCCTATTCCTCGGGGGACACCGGGGAGCTGTTTTTT. This chain uses TRBV19 with TRBJ2-2; maybe TRBD2 (6 bases). V lost 7 bases and J 3 bases, leaving 27 bases between the germline ends. The germline V gene encodes CDR1 LNHDA and CDR2 SQIVND (reference sequence). This CDR3 has 19 amino acids.

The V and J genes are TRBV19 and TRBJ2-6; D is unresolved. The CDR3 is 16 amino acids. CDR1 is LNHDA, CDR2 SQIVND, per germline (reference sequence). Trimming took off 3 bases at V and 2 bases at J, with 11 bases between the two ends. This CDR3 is CASSIFGSAGANVLTF. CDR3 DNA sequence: TGTGCCAGTAGTATTTTTGGGTCAGCTGGGGCCAACGTCCTGACTTTC.

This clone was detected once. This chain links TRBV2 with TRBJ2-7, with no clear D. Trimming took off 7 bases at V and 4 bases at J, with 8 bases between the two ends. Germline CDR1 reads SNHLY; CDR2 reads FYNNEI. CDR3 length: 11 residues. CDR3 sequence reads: CASTQEYEQYF. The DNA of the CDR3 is TGTGCCAGCACCCAAGAATACGAGCAGTACTTC.

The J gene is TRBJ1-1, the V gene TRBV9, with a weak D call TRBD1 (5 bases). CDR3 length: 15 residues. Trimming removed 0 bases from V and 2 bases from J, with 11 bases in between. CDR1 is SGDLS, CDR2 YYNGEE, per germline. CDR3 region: CASSVEGGANTEAFF. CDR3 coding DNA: TGTGCCAGCAGCGTAGAGGGAGGGGCAAACACTGAAGCTTTCTTT.

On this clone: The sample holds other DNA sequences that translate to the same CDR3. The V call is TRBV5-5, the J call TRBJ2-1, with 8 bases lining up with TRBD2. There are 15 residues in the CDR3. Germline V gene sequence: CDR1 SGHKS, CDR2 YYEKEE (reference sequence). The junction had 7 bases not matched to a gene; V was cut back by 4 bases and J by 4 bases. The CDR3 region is CASSLGTSGYNEQFF. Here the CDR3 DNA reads TGTGCCAGCAGCCTAGGCACTAGCGGATACAATGAGCAGTTCTTC.

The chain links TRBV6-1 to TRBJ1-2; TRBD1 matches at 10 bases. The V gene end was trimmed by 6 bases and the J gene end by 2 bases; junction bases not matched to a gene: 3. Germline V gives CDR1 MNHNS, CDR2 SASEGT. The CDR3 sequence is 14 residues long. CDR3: CASRDRGVNYGYTF. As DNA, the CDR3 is TGTGCCAGCAGGGACAGGGGGGTCAACTATGGCTACACCTTC.